The T cell receptor beta chain described here comes from a study of T cells of healthy individuals. This clonotype has at least ten counts. V lost 10 bases and J 9 bases, leaving 14 bases between the germline ends. Germline CDR1 MNHEY, CDR2 SMNVEV (reference sequence). The CDR3 extends over 11 amino acids. TCRdb reprocessed the 5' RACE reads via MiXCR and lists one record per CDR3 protein. The repertoire holds roughly 76,000 distinct CDR3 sequences, with 5% as singletons. V usage is TRBV27 and J usage is TRBJ2-3; TRBD2 might be the D (6 bases). The TCR originated in a female donor in good health. The CDR3 is CATLGLQTQYF. DNA of the CDR3: TGTGCCACCCTGGGACTCCAAACGCAGTATTTT.